The clone carrying this T cell receptor beta chain has ten or more counts. The presence of a unique molecular identifier marked each TCR cDNA molecule. TCRdb re-called the 5' RACE reads through MiXCR, storing one row per CDR3 protein. The sample includes approximately 81,000 distinct CDR3 sequences, over 9.5% of them seen just once. Trimming took off 0 bases at V and 6 bases at J, with 11 bases between the two ends. Germline V gene data show CDR1 as DFQATT and CDR2 as SNEGSKA (reference sequence). This CDR3 is 14 amino acids long. This specimen belongs to a study of spatial heterogeneity in lung cancer. Time point here: sample taken at primary tumor resection. Extraction of whole RNA from tumor, nontumor lung or frozen PBMC preceded unsorted sequencing.

This specimen consisted of PBMCs, obtained at surgery. This chain uses TRBV20-1 with TRBJ2-2; the D gene is possibly TRBD2 (6 bases). This clonotype was sampled from a male donor with early-stage non-small cell lung cancer. CDR3 DNA sequence: TGCAGTGCTAGAGATGGCGGGACGGCCGGGGAGCTGTTTTTT. As protein: CSARDGGTAGELFF.